This T cell receptor (beta chain) was documented in a study of identical twins. In this sample, this clonotype turned up a few times. Its target is unknown. TCRdb called the 5' RACE reads again in MiXCR, with one record for every CDR3 protein. The sample records 1.5 million to 2 million distinct CDR3 sequences, less than 35% being singletons. Germline values: CDR1 SGHRS, CDR2 YFSETQ. V was shortened by 6 bases and J by 4 bases, with 19 bases between the two germline ends. The CDR3 covers 15 residues. Study-level results: Researchers reported weaker excess twin sharing in beta out-of-frame sequences. In zero-insertion analyses, partial confounding could arise from invariant MAIT and iNKT cells.

The chain uses TRBV5-1 and TRBJ1-1, with TRBD1 as a possible D gene (5 bases). What was sequenced was cord blood. This TCR came from a newborn girl in good health. The CDR3 reads CASTRRGVGGTEAFF. Here the CDR3 DNA reads TGCGCCAGCACCCGGCGCGGGGTTGGGGGCACTGAAGCTTTCTTT.